The entry below gives a single TCR beta chain sequence along with its context. Its cognate antigen is unknown. This specimen comes from a study of cytomegalovirus exposure and HLA in healthy donors. Study-level points and caveats: Cytomegalovirus status, reportedly, was diagnosed with high specificity and sensitivity by the classifier. A cluster of highly shared sequence variants was likely a sequencing artifact.

Regarding donors, all were healthy bone marrow donors. This CDR3 has 15 residues. V was clipped by 5 bases and J by 2 bases; unmatched bases: 7. Germline V gives CDR1 MNHNY, CDR2 SVGAGI (reference sequence). PCR amplification relied on 60 Vbeta primers (plus 13 Jbeta primers). Measured with immunoSEQ multiplex PCR; TCRdb has only the in-frame clones, and not every one. The table has more than 110,000 clones, approximately 70% seen once. Specimen: PBMCs. The sequence was obtained from a woman aged 30 to 39 in good health and CMV-seronegative. V usage is TRBV6-6 and J usage is TRBJ2-3; 7 bases align to TRBD2. Here the CDR3 DNA reads TGTGCCAGCAGTCGGGACTACTCAACCACAGATACGCAGTATTTT. Its translation: CASSRDYSTTDTQYF.